What follows describes a single T cell receptor beta chain. TCR beta cDNA came from about 450 ng total RNA, primed with a constant-region primer. Investigators got TCR beta libraries out of three nested multiplex PCR rounds, done with slightly modified ARM-PCR. The first two PCR rounds, approximately 11 cycles each, used TRBV1-TRBV30 forward primers and a C-beta reverse primer. TCRdb fed the multiplex PCR reads into MiXCR, producing one record per CDR3 protein. Of just under 45,000 distinct CDR3 sequences in the sample, 73% were seen once. The CDR3 sequence is 15 residues long. Trimming shortened V by 2 bases and J by 12 bases, and 23 bases separated the two germline ends. Germline assignment: CDR1 SGHAT and CDR2 FQNNGV. The source of the sample is a study of tumor-infiltrating lymphocytes in primary liver carcinoma. The wider study: Participating patients were men and women between 30 and 69 years old.

Taking roughly 20-34 mg of unsorted bulk tissue, the authors co-extracted RNA and DNA. Patients underwent resection of primary liver carcinoma. In every tumor sample, viable tumor cells made up over 85%. Input material: liver tumor tissue from sampling region 2. Subset reported: tumor region T2, inferior pole. The sequence was collected from a man aged 35-49 years with primary liver carcinoma and hepatitis B virus infection. The chain carries TRBV11-2 and TRBJ2-7; the D gene is possibly TRBD1 (6 bases). CDR3 nucleotides: TGTGCCAGCAGCTTACGATGGACAGAGGAAAACGTGCGGTACTTC. Its translation is CASSLRWTEENVRYF. Using reference TRBV11-2 and TRBJ2-7 for the parts outside the CDR3, the full variable domain is EAGVAQSPRYKIIEKRQSVAFWCNPISGHATLYWYQQILGQGPKLLIQFQNNGVVDDSQLPKDRFSAERLKGVDSTLKIQPAKLEDSAVYLCASSLRWTEENVRYFGPGTRLTVT.